This entry concerns a single T cell receptor (beta chain). Original processing methods: Per-sample TCR counts ranged from roughly 20,000 to 700,000, median around 96,000. TCRdb reprocessed the RACE reads via MiXCR and lists one record per CDR3 protein. TCRdb's processing, not the authors' own work, is the source of the V and J calls. The sample has 65,000 to 95,000 distinct CDR3 sequences, approximately 8.1% seen once. This sample was included in a study of human T cells and chemical hapten exposure. The sample's time point: healthy volunteer bleed at 6 weeks. Sequencing started from total RNA isolated from unfractionated whole blood. The sequence was collected from a female donor in good health. Some clones in this sample may be carry-over from other donors' samples. The sequenced sample consisted of whole blood.

CDR3 nucleotide sequence: TGCAGTGCCCAACGTCCCACAGATACGCAGTATTTT. This encodes CSAQRPTDTQYF. J is TRBJ2-3 and V is TRBV20-1, with D unresolved. Looked up from germline, CDR1 is DFQATT and CDR2 is SNEGSKA (reference sequence). This CDR3 is built from 12 residues. Trimming removed 6 bases at V and 2 bases at J, with 9 bases between.